This T cell receptor beta chain was sequenced during a study of CD8 T cells in Susac syndrome. Germline trimming cut 7 bases from V and 5 bases from J; bases unmatched to any gene: 14. Germline V gene lookup returns CDR1 LNHDA and CDR2 SQIVND (reference sequence). The CDR3 runs to 17 residues. This clonotype was recorded once. Sequencing of TCR beta was performed on blood CD8+ and CD4+ T cells. The RNA input was about 0.45 to 1 ug, and it was reverse transcribed with random hexamers. Using its own MiXCR run on the immunoSEQ multiplex PCR reads, TCRdb lists one record per CDR3 protein. The table shows around 280,000 distinct CDR3 sequences, with around 84% occurring only once.

The rearrangement joins TRBV19 to TRBJ1-2; 12 bases agree with TRBD1. Input material: CD8+ T cells from PBMCs. The sequence derives from a human donor with multiple sclerosis. The CDR3 here is CASTLVGQGALMYGYTF. CDR3 nucleotides: TGTGCCAGTACCCTCGTGGGACAGGGGGCGCTGATGTATGGCTACACCTTC.